Below, 32 T cell receptor beta chains from the same sample are listed, as sequenced in a study of cytomegalovirus exposure and HLA in healthy donors. PCR employed 60 Vbeta and 13 Jbeta primers. Generated by immunoSEQ multiplex PCR, the TCRdb table keeps only in-frame clones and is missing some. The sample includes approximately 130,000 clones, 75% to 85% of them seen just once. Material: PBMCs. These TCRs come from a woman aged 45 to 65 in good health and CMV-seropositive.

The J gene is TRBJ2-7, the V gene TRBV18; 7 nucleotides line up with TRBD2. In germline, CDR1 is KGHSH, CDR2 LQKENI. The CDR3 covers 17 residues. The V segment lost 2 bases and the J segment 4 bases; nucleotides outside the gene matches: 14. The CDR3: CASSPKTSPIRWYEQYF. CDR3 DNA sequence: TGTGCCAGCTCACCAAAGACTAGCCCCATTAGGTGGTACGAGCAGTACTTC.

The V call is TRBV19, the J call TRBJ2-5; 7 positions match TRBD2. J lost 2 bases, V lost 3 bases, and 3 bases had no gene match. The CDR3 has 14 amino acids. Per the germline V gene, CDR1 is LNHDA and CDR2 is SQIVND (reference sequence). Here the CDR3 reads CASSMGAGQETQYF. CDR3 DNA sequence: TGTGCCAGTAGTATGGGAGCGGGGCAAGAGACCCAGTACTTC.

The V and J genes are TRBV5-1 and TRBJ2-5; TRBD2 matches 13 bases. Gene TRBJ2-7 matches the end of the DNA better, so the J call may be wrong. The V gene's germline CDR1 is SGHRS and CDR2 YFSETQ. This CDR3 region has 13 residues. DNA of the CDR3: TGCGCCAGCGCACTAGCGGGGGGGAGCGAGCAGTACTTC. This encodes CASALAGGSEQYF.

This sequence joins TRBV9 and TRBJ2-5; D unclear. The germline V gene encodes CDR1 SGDLS and CDR2 YYNGEE. Trimming cost V 3 bases and J 5 bases, with 8 bases left between them. CDR3 size: 12 residues. CDR3 loop: CASSALGETQYF. DNA for the CDR3: TGTGCCAGCAGCGCACTCGGGGAGACCCAGTACTTC.

The chain employs TRBV6-6 and TRBJ2-3; 8 nucleotides align to TRBD2. The germline gives CDR1 MNHNY, CDR2 SVGAGI (reference sequence). The trim removed 0 bases at V and 6 bases at J, leaving 8 bases unmatched. There are 16 residues in the CDR3. CDR3 in amino acids: CASSYSPSGGGDTQYF. As DNA, the CDR3 is TGTGCCAGCAGTTACTCACCCAGCGGGGGAGGGGATACGCAGTATTTT.

This sequence joins TRBV6-6 and TRBJ2-7; the match to TRBD2 covers 11 bases. Trimming cost V 6 bases and J 3 bases; bases outside gene matches: 4. Germline V gives CDR1 MNHNY, CDR2 SVGAGI (reference sequence). The CDR3 has 14 residues. Here the CDR3 DNA reads TGTGCCAGCAGCCGACTAGCGGGACTCTACGAGCAGTACTTC. Protein sequence: CASSRLAGLYEQYF.

The genes are TRBV6-5 and TRBJ2-1; 9 bases are shared with TRBD2. The CDR3 covers 16 residues. Germline assignment: CDR1 MNHEY and CDR2 SVGAGI. J gave up 2 bases and V 2 bases, and 4 bases lay outside the gene matches. The CDR3 reads CASSYEPSGAYNEQFF. The CDR3 DNA follows: TGTGCCAGCAGTTACGAGCCTAGCGGGGCCTACAATGAGCAGTTCTTC.

This chain joins TRBV2 and TRBJ2-1; D is unclear. V was pared by 6 bases and J by 1 base, with 7 bases between. CDR3 length: 13 amino acids. CDR1 is SNHLY and CDR2 is FYNNEI in the germline V gene. The CDR3 protein is CASSPQSYNEQFF. CDR3 bases: TGTGCCAGCAGCCCCCAATCCTACAATGAGCAGTTCTTC.

This sequence joins TRBV5-1 and TRBJ2-3; 9 bases line up with TRBD2. CDR1 and CDR2 from the germline V gene are SGHRS and YFSETQ. This CDR3 comprises 17 residues. V dropped 0 bases and J dropped 2; count of bases not matched to a gene: 7. CDR3 amino acids: CASSLAAAGGFTDTQYF. For the CDR3, the DNA is TGCGCCAGCAGCTTGGCGGCTGCGGGGGGGTTCACAGATACGCAGTATTTT. Based on the CDR3 plus reference TRBV5-1 and TRBJ2-3, the full variable domain is KAGVTQTPRYLIKTRGQQVTLSCSPISGHRSVSWYQQTPGQGLQFLFEYFSETQRNKGNFPGRFSGRQFSNSRSEMNVSTLELGDSALYLCASSLAAAGGFTDTQYFGPGTRLTVL.

The V gene is TRBV7-8, the J gene TRBJ2-4, with D possibly matching TRBD2 (6 bases). Germline assignment: CDR1 SGHVS and CDR2 FQNEAQ. The CDR3 runs to 19 residues. Trimming cost V 2 bases and J 3 bases, with 23 bases left between them. The CDR3 sequence: CASSLLRVAVPGSKNIQYF. The CDR3 DNA follows: TGTGCCAGCAGCTTACTTCGGGTAGCGGTTCCTGGGAGCAAAAACATTCAGTACTTC.

V and J are TRBV7-2 and TRBJ2-7; TRBD2 aligns across 8 bases. J lost 7 bases, V lost 0 bases, and 5 bases had no gene match. The length of the CDR3 is 14 residues. Germline-derived CDR1 and CDR2 are SGHTA and FQGNSA. CDR3 bases: TGTGCCAGCAGCTTAGCGCTATCTAGCGGGGAGCAGTACTTC. Translation gives CASSLALSSGEQYF.

The chain is built from TRBV7-6 and TRBJ2-1; 8 bases align to TRBD2. V shed 5 bases, J shed 7 bases, and the junction held 19 bases outside the gene matches. The CDR3 contains 18 residues. Germline V gene sequence: CDR1 SGHVS, CDR2 FNYEAQ. This CDR3 reads CASSLKGLAGSLNNEQFF. The CDR3, as DNA: TGTGCCAGCAGCCTGAAGGGGCTAGCGGGCTCCTTGAATAATGAGCAGTTCTTC.

The V gene is TRBV2, the J gene TRBJ1-1; 9 bases fit TRBD1. CDR1 and CDR2 (germline): SNHLY, FYNNEI. The ends lost 3 bases at V and 10 bases at J; junction bases unmatched: 0. The CDR3 is 11 residues long. CDR3 coding DNA: TGTGCCAGCAGTGAGACAGGGGGAGCTTTCTTT. This encodes CASSETGGAFF.

The chain carries TRBV5-1 and TRBJ1-5; D not resolved. The CDR3 spans 14 residues. The germline V and J ends were trimmed by 0 bases and 4 bases, with 8 bases remaining between them. CDR1 and CDR2 from the germline V gene are SGHRS and YFSETQ. In nucleotides, the CDR3 is TGCGCCAGCAGCTTGGACAGCCCGAATCAGCCCCAGCATTTT. This translates into CASSLDSPNQPQHF.

This chain connects TRBV27 to TRBJ1-2, with D tentatively TRBD1 (5 bases). Germline loops: CDR1 MNHEY, CDR2 SMNVEV (reference sequence). There are 14 residues in the CDR3. Trimming cost V 10 bases and J 3 bases, with 18 bases left between them. The CDR3: CATRREGLHYGYTF. CDR3 coding DNA: TGTGCCACCCGGAGGGAGGGGCTCCACTATGGCTACACCTTC.

The CDR3 sequence is CASSLTGSSNVHEQYF. CDR3 nucleotides: TGTGCCAGCAGCCTCACCGGGAGCTCGAACGTACACGAGCAGTACTTC. The chain links TRBV14 to TRBJ2-7, with a tentative D call TRBD2 (6 bases). CDR3 length equals 16 residues. The germline V and J ends were trimmed by 4 bases and 5 bases, with 21 bases remaining between them. CDR1 SGHDN and CDR2 FVKESK come from the germline V gene.

The chain links TRBV9 to TRBJ2-7, with 10 bases that match TRBD1. J was trimmed by 7 bases and V by 4 bases; bases with no gene match: 8. The CDR3 has 14 residues. The germline V gene encodes CDR1 SGDLS and CDR2 YYNGEE. The CDR3 DNA sequence: TGTGCCAGCAGCCCCGGACAGGGGGTTGGAGAGCAGTACTTC. Its protein is CASSPGQGVGEQYF. Combining the CDR3 with reference TRBV9 and TRBJ2-7 gives the whole variable domain DSGVTQTPKHLITATGQRVTLRCSPRSGDLSVYWYQQSLDQGLQFLIQYYNGEERAKGNILERFSAQQFPDLHSELNLSSLELGDSALYFCASSPGQGVGEQYFGPGTRLTVT.

This CDR3 is CASSSRGSSTDTQYF. The DNA of the CDR3 is TGTGCCAGCAGCTCGCGCGGGTCTAGCACAGATACGCAGTATTTT. V is TRBV7-2 and J is TRBJ2-3; a weak D match, TRBD2 (5 bases). The germline CDR1 and CDR2 sequences are SGHTA and FQGNSA. The CDR3 is 15 amino acids. V was clipped by 4 bases and J by 0 bases, with 11 bases between them. Full variable domain (outside the CDR3, taken from reference TRBV7-2 and TRBJ2-3): GAGVSQSPSNKVTEKGKDVELRCDPISGHTALYWYRQSLGQGLEFLIYFQGNSAPDKSGLPSDRFSAERTGGSVSTLTIQRTQQEDSAVYLCASSSRGSSTDTQYFGPGTRLTVL.

This clone was seen a few times. V gene TRBV7-9 combines with J gene TRBJ2-2, with TRBD2 identical over 8 bases. This CDR3 region has 15 residues. Germline CDR1 is SEHNR and CDR2 is FQNEAQ (reference sequence). V lost 5 bases, J lost 4 bases, and 6 bases stayed unmatched. The CDR3 bases are TGTGCCAGCAGCGCTGGACTAGCCGGCACCGGGGAGCTGTTTTTT. Translating gives CASSAGLAGTGELFF.

This chain links TRBV5-1 with TRBJ1-2; tentative D call: TRBD1 (6 bases). The germline gives CDR1 SGHRS, CDR2 YFSETQ. V lost 3 bases and J 6 bases, leaving 18 bases between the germline ends. This CDR3 has 15 residues. In DNA form, the CDR3 reads TGCGCCAGCAGCTACAAAGACGGGGGGGCTAATGGCTACACCTTC. Encoded protein: CASSYKDGGANGYTF.

The chain couples TRBV2 to TRBJ2-3; TRBD2 aligns across 12 bases. In germline, CDR1 is SNHLY, CDR2 FYNNEI. The CDR3 extends over 15 amino acids. V was clipped by 8 bases and J by 8 bases; unmatched bases: 11. Written as DNA, the CDR3 is TGTGCCAGCTCCCCGACTAGCGGGGGCGCAGGTACGCAGTATTTT. Amino acid sequence: CASSPTSGGAGTQYF.

The chain carries TRBV18 and TRBJ1-2, with 7 bases identical to TRBD1. The CDR3 covers 16 residues. The V gene's germline CDR1 is KGHSH and CDR2 LQKENI. V gave up 3 bases and J gave up 1 base; unmatched junction bases: 8. CDR3 loop: CASSPATGKGNYGYTF. The CDR3 DNA reads as TGTGCCAGCTCACCTGCGACAGGGAAGGGTAACTATGGCTACACCTTC.

The rearrangement links TRBV2 to TRBJ1-5, with 8 bases aligning to TRBD1. CDR3 length: 14 residues. Germline V gene data show CDR1 as SNHLY and CDR2 as FYNNEI. V trimming: 6 bases; J trimming: 5 bases; junction bases outside the gene matches: 6. DNA for the CDR3: TGTGCCAGCAGAAGGACAGGGATGGATCAGCCCCAGCATTTT. Protein product: CASRRTGMDQPQHF.

The chain joins TRBV5-1 to TRBJ1-2; D call uncertain. Trimming took off 7 bases at V and 4 bases at J, with 14 bases between the two ends. Germline V gives CDR1 SGHRS, CDR2 YFSETQ. The CDR3 sequence is 13 residues long. Here the CDR3 reads CASHHNSLYGYTF. For the CDR3, the DNA is TGCGCCAGCCACCACAACAGCCTCTATGGCTACACCTTC.

The rearrangement uses TRBV11-3 and TRBJ2-4; 9 bases are a match to TRBD2. Germline V gene lookup returns CDR1 SGHNT and CDR2 YENEEA. V was pared by 0 bases and J by 0 bases, with 3 bases of the junction left unmatched. CDR3 length: 17 residues. CDR3 sequence: CASSLDPSGVAKNIQYF. Here the CDR3 DNA reads TGTGCCAGCAGCTTAGACCCTAGCGGGGTAGCCAAAAACATTCAGTACTTC. Based on the CDR3 plus reference TRBV11-3 and TRBJ2-4, the full variable domain is EAGVVQSPRYKIIEKKQPVAFWCNPISGHNTLYWYLQNLGQGPELLIRYENEEAVDDSQLPKDRFSAERLKGVDSTLKIQPAELGDSAVYLCASSLDPSGVAKNIQYFGAGTRLSVL.

The chain combines TRBV6-1 with TRBJ2-7, with a possible D match to TRBD2 (5 bases). The V gene's germline CDR1 is MNHNS and CDR2 SASEGT. V was clipped by 0 bases and J by 5 bases, with 14 bases between them. The CDR3 is made up of 15 amino acids. The CDR3 reads CASSEALGDLHEQYF. The CDR3 DNA reads as TGTGCCAGCAGTGAAGCGCTCGGGGATCTCCACGAGCAGTACTTC.

The chain recombines TRBV18 with TRBJ2-7, with 9 bases matching TRBD1. The junction had 6 bases not matched to a gene; V was cut back by 0 bases and J by 6 bases. The length of the CDR3 is 15 residues. The V gene's germline CDR1 is KGHSH and CDR2 LQKENI. This CDR3 is CASSPPGTGRSEQYF. The CDR3 nucleotides read TGTGCCAGCTCACCACCTGGGACAGGGAGGAGCGAGCAGTACTTC.

The J gene is TRBJ2-1, the V gene TRBV5-6; TRBD2 matches at 10 bases. Germline V CDR1 and CDR2: SGHDT, YYEEEE. CDR3 size: 19 residues. The V and J ends lost 0 bases and 2 bases, in that order; junction bases with no gene match: 11. CDR3 residues: CASSLDPSGSGWTYNEQFF. DNA for the CDR3: TGTGCCAGCAGCTTGGATCCTAGCGGGAGCGGGTGGACCTACAATGAGCAGTTCTTC.

The CDR3 sequence: CASSLAGGLYEQYF. The CDR3 bases are TGTGCCAGCAGCCTGGCGGGGGGTCTCTACGAGCAGTACTTC. V and J are TRBV6-1 and TRBJ2-7; 8 bases match TRBD2. This CDR3 spans 14 amino acids. The V segment lost 6 bases and the J segment 3 bases; nucleotides outside the gene matches: 7. Looked up from germline, CDR1 is MNHNS and CDR2 is SASEGT.

The J gene is TRBJ1-6, the V gene TRBV27, with D possibly matching TRBD1 (6 bases). V was shortened by 3 bases and J by 7 bases, with 13 bases between the two germline ends. Per germline, CDR1 MNHEY and CDR2 SMNVEV (reference sequence). CDR3 length equals 15 residues. CDR3 protein: CASSFSGRGNSPLHF. The CDR3, as DNA: TGTGCCAGCAGTTTTTCGGGCAGGGGCAATTCACCCCTCCACTTT.

V and J are TRBV9 and TRBJ1-4; D is perhaps TRBD1 (5 bases). The CDR3 sequence is 13 residues long. CDR1 is SGDLS and CDR2 is YYNGEE in the germline V gene. Trimming took off 1 base at V and 7 bases at J, with 8 bases between the two ends. DNA of the CDR3: TGTGCCAGCAGCGTACAGGGCGGTGAAAAACTGTTTTTT. Its protein is CASSVQGGEKLFF.

This clone came up a few times. V usage is TRBV9 and J usage is TRBJ2-2, with a weak D call TRBD2 (6 bases). Trimming cost V 6 bases and J 4 bases, with 13 bases left between them. The CDR3 extends over 14 amino acids. Germline CDR1 reads SGDLS; CDR2 reads YYNGEE. The CDR3 reads CASNAGLRTGELFF. The CDR3 nucleotides are TGTGCCAGCAACGCGGGACTTCGCACCGGGGAGCTGTTTTTT.